The 10 T cell receptor beta chains below come from one sample, sequenced in a study of blood T cell repertoires in COVID-19. The table came from immunoSEQ multiplex PCR; TCRdb's copy has only in-frame clones and leaves some out. This table has fewer than 200,000 clones, under 90% appearing once. The sample comprised PBMCs or T cells enriched from blood (not recorded which). These receptors all come from a man between 60 and 75 years old who had recovered from COVID-19.

This clone occurred once. The chain has TRBV5-6 and TRBJ1-2, with 8 bases fitting TRBD1. CDR1 and CDR2 (germline): SGHDT, YYEEEE. V dropped 2 bases and J dropped 0; count of bases not matched to a gene: 6. The CDR3 is 16 residues long. Here the CDR3 DNA reads TGTGCCAGCAGCTTCTTGGGACAGGCGTCTAACTATGGCTACACCTTC. Translating gives CASSFLGQASNYGYTF.

DNA for the CDR3: TGTGCCACCAGTGACCATACTAGCGCCCTAACCCAGTACTTC. It specifies CATSDHTSALTQYF. The J gene is TRBJ2-5, the V gene TRBV24-1, with 7 bases aligning to TRBD2. V lost 4 bases and J lost 8; bases outside the gene matches: 9. Germline CDR1 reads KGHDR; CDR2 reads SFDVKD. This CDR3 spans 14 amino acids.

V usage is TRBV6-2 or TRBV6-3 and J usage is TRBJ1-5, with D maybe TRBD1 (6 bases). Trimming left V 1 base short and J 2 bases short, with 12 bases between. Germline V lookup: CDR1 MNHEY, CDR2 SVGEGT. This CDR3 is built from 16 residues. The CDR3, as DNA: TGTGCCAGCAGTTACTGGGGGCTGGGGGGCAATCAGCCCCAGCATTTT. Protein sequence: CASSYWGLGGNQPQHF.

The chain joins TRBV11-2 to TRBJ2-6; D is possibly TRBD1 (5 bases). The germline V and J ends were trimmed by 4 bases and 14 bases, with 9 bases remaining between them. The germline V gene has CDR1 SGHAT and CDR2 FQNNGV. The CDR3 covers 11 residues. The CDR3 region is CASSSQEILTF. The CDR3 region has the DNA TGTGCCAGCAGCTCACAGGAGATCCTGACTTTC.

This chain uses TRBV9 with TRBJ1-6, with D possibly being TRBD1 (6 bases). The V end lost 0 bases, the J end lost 11 bases, and 15 bases lay between the germline ends. The CDR3 length is 15 residues. CDR1 SGDLS and CDR2 YYNGEE come from the germline V gene. CDR3 sequence reads: CASSVGATQGTPLHF. The CDR3 DNA reads TGTGCCAGCAGCGTAGGGGCCACTCAGGGGACACCCCTCCACTTT. Drawing the rest from reference TRBV9 and TRBJ1-6, the complete variable domain is DSGVTQTPKHLITATGQRVTLRCSPRSGDLSVYWYQQSLDQGLQFLIQYYNGEERAKGNILERFSAQQFPDLHSELNLSSLELGDSALYFCASSVGATQGTPLHFGNGTRLTVT.

This clone was seen more than once but under ten times. In the same sample, other DNA sequences code for this CDR3. The chain recombines TRBV11-2 with TRBJ1-6, with a tentative D call TRBD1 (6 bases). From germline, CDR1 is SGHAT and CDR2 FQNNGV. This CDR3 contains 14 residues. V shed 3 bases and J shed 5 bases, with 8 bases lying between them. The CDR3 region has the DNA TGTGCCAGCAGCTTCTCAGGGGATAATTCACCCCTCCACTTT. Its translation: CASSFSGDNSPLHF.

This chain uses TRBV19 with TRBJ1-5; D unresolved. This CDR3 comprises 13 residues. With 0 bases removed from V and 5 bases from J, the gap between germline ends came to 5 bases. In germline, CDR1 is LNHDA, CDR2 SQIVND (reference sequence). The CDR3 here is CASSIDRDQPQHF. CDR3 DNA sequence: TGTGCCAGTAGTATAGATCGGGATCAGCCCCAGCATTTT.

The rearrangement links TRBV27 to TRBJ1-6; TRBD1 might be the D (6 bases). Germline CDR1 and CDR2: MNHEY and SMNVEV (reference sequence). The germline V and J ends were trimmed by 6 bases and 8 bases, with 20 bases remaining between them. The CDR3 has 16 residues. The CDR3 DNA sequence: TGTGCCAGCAGCTCACAGGGTTGGGACACCTATTCACCCCTCCACTTT. As protein: CASSSQGWDTYSPLHF.

A few counts support this clone. One end of the junction varies from germline; a read error may be responsible. J is TRBJ1-3 and V is TRBV28; the match to TRBD1 covers 8 bases. From germline, CDR1 is MDHEN and CDR2 SYDVKM. The CDR3 contains 12 residues. The CDR3 DNA is TGTGTCAGCACTGACAGGGGATGGATAGCATATTTT. Protein: CVSTDRGWIAYF.

The chain combines TRBV15 with TRBJ1-4; D possibly corresponds to TRBD1 (5 bases). The CDR3 extends over 16 amino acids. Germline V gene lookup returns CDR1 LNHNV and CDR2 YYDKDF (reference sequence). V was pared by 0 bases and J by 1 base, with 9 bases between. This CDR3 is CATSRDRGGTNEKLFF. The CDR3 DNA follows: TGTGCCACCAGCAGAGATCGCGGGGGAACTAATGAAAAACTGTTTTTT.